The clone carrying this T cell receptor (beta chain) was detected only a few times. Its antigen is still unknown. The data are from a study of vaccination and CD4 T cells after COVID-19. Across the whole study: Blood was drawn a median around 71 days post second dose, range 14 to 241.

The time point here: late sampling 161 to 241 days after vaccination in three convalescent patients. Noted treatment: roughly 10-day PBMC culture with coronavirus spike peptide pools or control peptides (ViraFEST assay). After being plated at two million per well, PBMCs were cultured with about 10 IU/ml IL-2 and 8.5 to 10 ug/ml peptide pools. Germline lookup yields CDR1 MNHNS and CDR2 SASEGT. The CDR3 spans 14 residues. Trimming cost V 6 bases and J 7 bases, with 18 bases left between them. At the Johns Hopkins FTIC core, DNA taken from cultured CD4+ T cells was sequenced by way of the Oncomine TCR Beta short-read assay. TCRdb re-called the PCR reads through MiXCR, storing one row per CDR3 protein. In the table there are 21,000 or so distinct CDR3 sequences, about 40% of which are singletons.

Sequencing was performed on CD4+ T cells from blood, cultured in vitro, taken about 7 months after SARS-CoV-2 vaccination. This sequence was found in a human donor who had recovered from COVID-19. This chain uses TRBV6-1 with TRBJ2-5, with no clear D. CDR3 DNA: TGTGCCAGCAGATCCAATAAAGGCGGAGCGACCCAGTACTTC. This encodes CASRSNKGGATQYF.